The 8 T cell receptor beta chains reported below all come from one sample, sequenced in a study of beta chain features in type 1 diabetes. Whole-study findings and limits: Within each of all four CD4+ subsets, Type 1 diabetes patients had TCRB CDR3s that were moderately but significantly shorter.

No antigen has been identified for these receptors. The investigators reverse transcribed all of the isolated RNA, so they sequenced expressed TCRB transcripts. TCRdb's copy holds only in-frame clones and misses some; the assay was immunoSEQ multiplex PCR. The table includes about 650,000 clones, around 11% detected once. Sequencing used naive CD4+ T cells from blood. These TCRs come from a man aged 25-45 years with type 1 diabetes.

This clone turned up a few times. This CDR3 is also generated by other DNA sequences in the sample. This chain connects TRBV29-1 to TRBJ2-5; D is perhaps TRBD1 or TRBD2 (6 bases each). Germline lookup yields CDR1 SQVTM and CDR2 ANQGSEA. V lost 7 bases to trimming and J lost 5 bases, with 17 bases between them. This CDR3 contains 13 residues. CDR3 in DNA: TGCAGCGCCAGCAGGGGAGGTGGGGAGACCCAGTACTTC. Its translation: CSASRGGGETQYF.

This clone has a handful of counts. CDR3 in amino acids: CASSRGAGNTEAFF. CDR3 sequence (DNA): TGTGCCAGTAGTAGAGGGGCGGGAAACACTGAAGCTTTCTTT. The chain carries TRBV19 and TRBJ1-1; maybe TRBD1 (5 bases). The CDR3 is 14 amino acids. Looked up from germline, CDR1 is LNHDA and CDR2 is SQIVND (reference sequence). V was cut by 4 bases and J by 2 bases, with 11 bases left in between.

This chain connects TRBV11-1 to TRBJ1-1; D uncertain. The V gene lost 5 bases and the J gene lost 1 base, with 17 bases spanning the gap. The CDR3 has 16 residues. Germline CDR1 and CDR2: SGHAT and FQDESV (reference sequence). CDR3 sequence: CASSPRVFGENTEAFF. In DNA, the CDR3 is TGTGCCAGCAGCCCTAGGGTGTTTGGGGAGAACACTGAAGCTTTCTTT.

This clone was seen more than once but under ten times. The CDR3 spells CASSPPGRRSEQFF. In nucleotides, the CDR3 is TGTGCCAGCAGTCCTCCGGGACGGAGGTCTGAGCAGTTCTTC. This sequence joins TRBV27 and TRBJ2-1; D is possibly TRBD1 or TRBD2 (5 bases each). There are 14 residues in the CDR3. Germline V CDR1 and CDR2: MNHEY, SMNVEV (reference sequence). V dropped 5 bases and J dropped 9 bases, with 17 bases sitting between them.

Only a few counts were recorded for this clone. The rearrangement uses TRBV7-2 and TRBJ2-1; 7 bases line up with TRBD2. J gave up 3 bases and V 4 bases, and 3 bases lay outside the gene matches. Germline V gene sequence: CDR1 SGHTA, CDR2 FQGNSA. This CDR3 has 14 amino acids. The CDR3 reads CASSSPGGYNEQFF. The CDR3 bases are TGTGCCAGCAGCTCGCCGGGGGGCTACAATGAGCAGTTCTTC.

About this clone: Other nucleotide sequences from this sample produce the same CDR3. J is TRBJ1-6 and V is TRBV6-5; the D is unclear. Germline CDR1 and CDR2: MNHEY and SVGAGI. The V and J ends lost 5 bases and 9 bases respectively, with 14 bases between them. CDR3 length: 14 residues. CDR3 DNA: TGTGCCAGCAGTACGAGGGATTGGTCTTCACCCCTCCACTTT. Its protein product is CASSTRDWSSPLHF.

The chain combines TRBV2 with TRBJ1-6; D uncertain. Looked up from germline, CDR1 is SNHLY and CDR2 is FYNNEI. Trimming shortened V by 4 bases and J by 5 bases, and 9 bases separated the two germline ends. The CDR3 is 14 residues long. The CDR3 is CASSGGNNNSPLHF. The CDR3, as DNA: TGTGCCAGCAGTGGAGGGAACAATAATTCACCCCTCCACTTT.

This clone was detected a few times. This chain connects TRBV9 to TRBJ1-4; D might be TRBD1 (5 bases). CDR1 is SGDLS and CDR2 is YYNGEE in the germline V gene. V gave up 3 bases and J gave up 0 bases, with 12 bases separating them. CDR3 length: 16 residues. This chain's CDR3 is CASSALGGTTNEKLFF. The CDR3 coding sequence is TGTGCCAGCAGCGCTTTGGGGGGAACAACTAATGAAAAACTGTTTTTT.